This entry concerns a single T cell receptor beta chain. Its antigen is not identified. Preparation of the TCRbeta library used unique molecular identifiers. TCRdb reprocessed the PCR reads via MiXCR and lists one record per CDR3 protein. This sample has around 580,000 distinct CDR3 sequences, with 20% to 30% found just once. This entry belongs to a study of T-cell reconstitution after alpha-beta-depleted transplantation in children. Study-level points and caveats: About two months after transplant, alpha-beta T cells reportedly came from several hundred expanded graft clones. Certain patients had high TCRbeta diversity at day 60, and it came from recipient T cells and thymic progenitors that survived. Newly produced T cells mostly accounted for T-cell counts and diversity one year post-transplant.

Germline CDR1 is SGHRS and CDR2 is YFSETQ. V lost 4 bases and J lost 0; bases outside the gene matches: 4. The CDR3 contains 14 residues. This TCR came from a boy less than two years old with Wiskott-Aldrich syndrome, due to receive a stem cell transplant. Specimen: PBMCs, collected before TCRalphabeta/CD19-depleted stem cell transplant. The rearrangement joins TRBV5-1 to TRBJ2-7; 7 nucleotides line up with TRBD1. As DNA, the CDR3 is TGCGCCAGCAGCCTACAGGGGATCTCCTACGAGCAGTACTTC. This sequence encodes CASSLQGISYEQYF.